Given below is one T cell receptor (beta chain) in context. Its matching antigen is unknown. The entry originates in a study of identical twins. Study conclusions and caveats: Insertion counts were lower in abundant cord blood beta clonotypes, a trend that memory repertoires did not show. Models came in too low on out-of-frame TCR alpha sharing in monozygotic twins. Sequences that were beta out-of-frame showed weaker excess twin sharing. Shared out-of-frame alpha sequences (those common to twins) showed excess low generation probability.

CDR1 is LGHNT, CDR2 FRNRAP, per germline. V gave up 7 bases and J gave up 1 base, with 14 bases separating them. This CDR3 has 15 residues. TCRdb re-called the 5' RACE reads through MiXCR, storing one row per CDR3 protein. The sample lists 450,000 to 500,000 distinct CDR3 sequences, roughly an eighth occurring once. The sample was also reused in another study, on yellow fever vaccine responses in identical twins.

The V and J genes are TRBV12-5 and TRBJ2-1; the D gene is possibly TRBD1 (6 bases). The TCR was taken from a woman between 18 and 29 years old in good health. Sequencing used CD4+ T cells sorted from blood. The CDR3 coding sequence is TGTGCTAGTGTTATTTCGGGACATTCCTACAATGAGCAGTTCTTC. As protein: CASVISGHSYNEQFF.